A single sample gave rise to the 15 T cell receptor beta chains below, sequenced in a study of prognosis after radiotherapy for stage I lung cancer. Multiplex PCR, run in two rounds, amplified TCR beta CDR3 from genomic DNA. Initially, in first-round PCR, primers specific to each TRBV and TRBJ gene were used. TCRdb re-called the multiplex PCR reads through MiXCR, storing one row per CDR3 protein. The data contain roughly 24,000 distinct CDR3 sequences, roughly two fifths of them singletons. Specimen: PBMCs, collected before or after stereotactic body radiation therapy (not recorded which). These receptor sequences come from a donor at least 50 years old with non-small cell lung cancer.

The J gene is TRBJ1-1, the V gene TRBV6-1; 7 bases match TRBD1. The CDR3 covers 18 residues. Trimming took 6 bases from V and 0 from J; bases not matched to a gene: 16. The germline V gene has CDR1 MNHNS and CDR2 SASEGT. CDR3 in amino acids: CASRKDRSVGIMNTEAFF. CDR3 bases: TGTGCCAGCAGAAAGGACAGGAGTGTAGGCATAATGAACACTGAAGCTTTCTTT.

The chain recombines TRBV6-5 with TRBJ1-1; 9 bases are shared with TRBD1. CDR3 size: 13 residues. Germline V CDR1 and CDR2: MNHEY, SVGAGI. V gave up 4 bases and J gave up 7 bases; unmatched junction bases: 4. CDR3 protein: CASSWGQGNEAFF. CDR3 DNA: TGTGCCAGCAGTTGGGGACAGGGCAATGAAGCTTTCTTT.

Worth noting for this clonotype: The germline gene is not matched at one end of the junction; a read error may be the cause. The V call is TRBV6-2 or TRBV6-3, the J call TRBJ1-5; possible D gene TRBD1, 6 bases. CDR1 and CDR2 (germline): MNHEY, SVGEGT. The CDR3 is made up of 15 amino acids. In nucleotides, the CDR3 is TGTGCCAGCAGTTTACCGGGACATGATCATCATCCCCAGCATTTT. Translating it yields CASSLPGHDHHPQHF.

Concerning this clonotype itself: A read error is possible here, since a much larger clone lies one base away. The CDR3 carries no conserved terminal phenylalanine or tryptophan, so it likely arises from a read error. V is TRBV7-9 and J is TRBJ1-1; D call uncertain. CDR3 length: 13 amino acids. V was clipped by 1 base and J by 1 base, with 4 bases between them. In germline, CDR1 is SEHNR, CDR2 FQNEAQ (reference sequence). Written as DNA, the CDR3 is TGTGCCAGCAGCTTAGGACAGAACACTGAAGCTTTCTGT. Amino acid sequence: CASSLGQNTEAFC.

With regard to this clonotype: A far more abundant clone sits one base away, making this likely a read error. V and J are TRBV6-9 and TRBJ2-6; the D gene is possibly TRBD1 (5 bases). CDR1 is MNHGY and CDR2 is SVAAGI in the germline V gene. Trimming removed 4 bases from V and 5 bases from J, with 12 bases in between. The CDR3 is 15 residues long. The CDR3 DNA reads TGTGCCAGCAGTTCCAGGGCGGTATGGGCCAACGTCCTGACTTTC. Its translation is CASSSRAVWANVLTF.

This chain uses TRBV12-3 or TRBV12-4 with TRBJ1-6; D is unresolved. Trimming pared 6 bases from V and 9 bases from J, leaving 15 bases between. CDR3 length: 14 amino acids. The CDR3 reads CASRPDSGSSPLHF. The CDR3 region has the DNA TGTGCCAGCAGGCCAGACTCCGGAAGTTCACCCCTCCACTTT.

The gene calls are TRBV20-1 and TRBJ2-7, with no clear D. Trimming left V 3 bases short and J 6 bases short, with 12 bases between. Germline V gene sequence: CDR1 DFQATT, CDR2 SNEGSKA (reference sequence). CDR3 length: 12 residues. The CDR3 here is CSARDPYGEQYF. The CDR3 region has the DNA TGCAGTGCTAGGGATCCCTACGGCGAGCAGTACTTC.

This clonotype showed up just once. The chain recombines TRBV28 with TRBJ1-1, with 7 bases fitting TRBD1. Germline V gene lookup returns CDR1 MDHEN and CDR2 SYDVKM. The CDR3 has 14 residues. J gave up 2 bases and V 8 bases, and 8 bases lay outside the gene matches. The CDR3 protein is CASLEQGGNTEAFF. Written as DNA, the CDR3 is TGTGCCAGCCTAGAGCAGGGGGGAAACACTGAAGCTTTCTTT.

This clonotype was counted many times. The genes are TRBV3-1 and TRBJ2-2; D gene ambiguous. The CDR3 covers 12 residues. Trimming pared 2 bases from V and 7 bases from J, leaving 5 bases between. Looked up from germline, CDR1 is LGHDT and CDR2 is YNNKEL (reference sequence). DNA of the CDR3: TGTGCCAGCAGCCAATGGGACGGGGAGCTGTTTTTT. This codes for CASSQWDGELFF.

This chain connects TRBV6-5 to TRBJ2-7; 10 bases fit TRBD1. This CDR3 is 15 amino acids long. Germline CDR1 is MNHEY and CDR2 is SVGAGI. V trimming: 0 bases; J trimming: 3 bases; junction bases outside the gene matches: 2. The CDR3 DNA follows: TGTGCCAGCAGTTACTCTGGACAGGGGGACTACGAGCAGTACTTC. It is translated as CASSYSGQGDYEQYF.

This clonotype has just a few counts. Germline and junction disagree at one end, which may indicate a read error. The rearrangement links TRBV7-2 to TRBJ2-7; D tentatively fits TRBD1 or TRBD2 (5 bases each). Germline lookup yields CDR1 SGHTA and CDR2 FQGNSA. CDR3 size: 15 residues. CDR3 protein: CASSPDRGRNYGQYF. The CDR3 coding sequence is TGTGCTAGCAGCCCGGACCGGGGCAGGAATTACGGGCAGTACTTC.

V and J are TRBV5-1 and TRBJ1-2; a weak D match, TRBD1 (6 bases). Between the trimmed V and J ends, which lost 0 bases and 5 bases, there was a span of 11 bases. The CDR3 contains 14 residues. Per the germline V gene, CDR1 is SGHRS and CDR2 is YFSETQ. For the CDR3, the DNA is TGCGCCAGCAGCTTGGATTCCAGGGGTTATGGCTACACCTTC. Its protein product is CASSLDSRGYGYTF.

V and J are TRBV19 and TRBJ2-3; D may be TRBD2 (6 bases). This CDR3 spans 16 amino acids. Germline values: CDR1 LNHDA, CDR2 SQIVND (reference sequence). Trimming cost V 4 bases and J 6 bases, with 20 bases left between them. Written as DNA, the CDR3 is TGTGCCAGTAGTACGACCGAACTAGCTGGGTGGGATACGCAGTATTTT. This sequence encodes CASSTTELAGWDTQYF.

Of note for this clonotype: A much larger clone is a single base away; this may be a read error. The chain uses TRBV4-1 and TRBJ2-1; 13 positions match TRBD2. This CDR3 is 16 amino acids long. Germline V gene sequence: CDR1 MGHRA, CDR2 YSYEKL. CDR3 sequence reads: CASSPTSGRILDEHFF. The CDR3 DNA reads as TGCGCCAGCAGCCCGACTAGCGGGAGGATTTTAGATGAGCATTTCTTC.

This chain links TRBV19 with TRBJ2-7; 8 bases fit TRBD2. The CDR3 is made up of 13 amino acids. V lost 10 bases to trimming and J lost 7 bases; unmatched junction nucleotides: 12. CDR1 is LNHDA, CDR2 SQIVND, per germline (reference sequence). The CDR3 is CATCSGVATEQYF. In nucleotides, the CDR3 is TGTGCCACCTGTAGCGGGGTGGCTACGGAGCAGTACTTC.